This TCR beta chain derives from a study of T cell responses to AZD1222 COVID-19 vaccine. Study conclusions and caveats: Clonal diversity was possibly underestimated, and white British individuals and females predominated among donors. Unmutated variant regions are reportedly the target of nearly half of TCRs that are spike-specific.

On this clone itself: What it recognizes is unknown.

Germline assignment: CDR1 SEHNR and CDR2 FQNEAQ (reference sequence). The V and J ends lost 2 bases and 6 bases respectively, with 7 bases between them. This CDR3 has 12 residues. Produced via immunoSEQ multiplex PCR; TCRdb's table is partial and in-frame only. The profile covers roughly 160,000 clones, with just under 95% appearing a single time and roughly 1.5% taken by the ten largest. The chain combines TRBV7-9 with TRBJ1-2, with no clear D. This clonotype was obtained from an adult in good health. The sample in question was peripheral blood, obtained on day 0 of AZD1222 vaccination. CDR3 amino acids: CASSLIGHGYTF. The CDR3 DNA reads TGTGCCAGCAGCTTAATAGGGCATGGCTACACCTTC. Full variable domain (outside the CDR3, taken from reference TRBV7-9 and TRBJ1-2): DTGVSQNPRHKITKRGQNVTFRCDPISEHNRLYWYRQTLGQGPEFLTYFQNEAQLEKSRLLSDRFSAERPKGSFSTLEIQRTEQGDSAMYLCASSLIGHGYTFGSGTRLTVV.